These T cell receptor beta chains were read from a single sample in a study of blood T cell repertoires in COVID-19. Some clones are missing from TCRdb's copy, which holds only in-frame ones; the method was immunoSEQ multiplex PCR. The sample records fewer than 200,000 clones, about four fifths being singletons. The sequencing sample was made of peripheral blood. These receptors all stem from a middle-aged man who had recovered from COVID-19. Both conserved end residues are trimmed from each CDR3. Fields, in order: J gene, V gene, CDR3 protein.

TRBJ1-2	TRBV6-5	ASSPVQWNYGYT
TRBJ2-5	TRBV7-9	ASSLGYPRSGEVSQY
TRBJ2-7	TRBV6-5	ASSYGLAAYEQY
TRBJ1-4	TRBV19	ASSTLLEKLF
TRBJ2-7	TRBV18	ASSPGTSNEQY
TRBJ2-3	TRBV25-1	ASSDPSYGEGSTDTQY
TRBJ2-7	TRBV2	ASRRRASPDEQY
TRBJ2-6	TRBV21-1	ASTFNLSGANVLT
TRBJ2-5	TRBV4-2	ASSQAQGIQETQY
TRBJ2-5	TRBV2	ASSELDRTTETQY
TRBJ2-5	TRBV9	ASSDPSGGFQETQY
TRBJ1-2	TRBV7-9	ASSPAGVGGAYGYT
TRBJ2-1	TRBV4-2	ASSQEGGGASNEQF
TRBJ1-2	TRBV6-5	TLWSPADYGYT
TRBJ2-2	TRBV27	ASSYPSGRSGGELF
TRBJ2-1	TRBV11-2	ASSLGTSGVEQF
TRBJ1-2	TRBV20-1	SASNFRGASGGYT
TRBJ2-1	TRBV15	ATSNLADPYNEQF
TRBJ1-3	TRBV11-1	ASSQETGDDTIY
TRBJ1-2	TRBV5-1	ASSFSSRYGYT
TRBJ2-5	TRBV7-2	ASSLELGGYETQY
TRBJ2-1	TRBV2	ASSGRGSSYNEQF
TRBJ2-2	TRBV18	ASSPQGAGELF
TRBJ1-6	TRBV6-2/TRBV6-3	ASSYFLQASPSPLH
TRBJ2-2	TRBV5-8	ASSRGAGELF
TRBJ1-5	TRBV28	ASRGPYSNQPQH
TRBJ2-1	TRBV7-2	ASSPDLGDEQF